The 12 T cell receptor beta chains given below trace back to one sample, sequenced in a study of shared clonotypes between healthy human individuals. Data came from immunoSEQ multiplex PCR; TCRdb stores just in-frame clones and leaves some out. The sample holds 1.5 million to 2.5 million clones, roughly 94% seen once. Positive CCR7 selection of CD45RO-negative cells yielded the naive CD8 cells, and terminally differentiated effector memory CD45RA+ cells were excluded. Sequenced sample: naive CD8+ T cells sorted from blood. Source of these receptors: a young man in good health.

CDR3 amino acids: CASFLWRETNTGELFF. The CDR3 DNA reads as TGTGCCAGCTTCTTATGGCGAGAGACGAACACCGGGGAGCTGTTTTTT. The chain joins TRBV11-2 to TRBJ2-2; D gene ambiguous. The CDR3 contains 16 residues. Trimming left V 8 bases short and J 0 bases short, with 16 bases between. CDR1 is SGHAT and CDR2 is FQNNGV in the germline V gene.

The chain uses TRBV7-6 and TRBJ1-5, with D hard to call. Germline values: CDR1 SGHVS, CDR2 FNYEAQ. V gave up 5 bases and J gave up 6 bases, with 14 bases separating them. The CDR3 covers 14 residues. CDR3 sequence reads: CASSLGPGFQPQHF. Here the CDR3 DNA reads TGTGCCAGCAGCCTCGGTCCGGGTTTTCAGCCCCAGCATTTT.

The genes are TRBV27 and TRBJ2-7, with 8 bases matching TRBD2. Germline V gives CDR1 MNHEY, CDR2 SMNVEV (reference sequence). V lost 6 bases and J lost 0; bases outside the gene matches: 7. This CDR3 contains 15 residues. The CDR3 reads CASRPGSGGSYEQYF. CDR3 sequence (DNA): TGTGCCAGCAGGCCCGGAAGCGGGGGCTCCTACGAGCAGTACTTC.

A word on this clone: The same CDR3 is also encoded by other DNA sequences in this sample. The chain uses TRBV5-4 and TRBJ2-2, with D unresolved. V was cut by 0 bases and J by 4 bases, with 4 bases left in between. The CDR3 sequence is 13 residues long. Germline loops: CDR1 SGHNT, CDR2 YYREEE (reference sequence). This CDR3 reads CASSLGGTGELFF. The CDR3 nucleotides are TGTGCCAGCAGCTTGGGGGGCACCGGGGAGCTGTTTTTT.

J is TRBJ2-5 and V is TRBV19; possible D gene TRBD2, 7 bases. The germline V and J ends were trimmed by 7 bases and 5 bases, with 14 bases remaining between them. This CDR3 has 13 residues. Per the germline V gene, CDR1 is LNHDA and CDR2 is SQIVND (reference sequence). CDR3 sequence (DNA): TGTGCCAGTATTGCAGGGGAGGGGGAGACCCAGTACTTC. This gives the protein CASIAGEGETQYF.

The rearrangement links TRBV28 to TRBJ2-4, with D perhaps matching TRBD1 (6 bases). There are 18 residues in the CDR3. CDR1 is MDHEN, CDR2 SYDVKM, per germline. V lost 6 bases and J lost 0, with 21 bases in between. This CDR3 reads CASRSGTSLRGAKNIQYF. CDR3 sequence (DNA): TGTGCCAGCAGATCCGGGACATCCCTCCGAGGAGCCAAAAACATTCAGTACTTC.

The table lists this clone with a count of one. The chain's CDR3 is CASSDPSGTAWSSGNTIYF. The CDR3 coding sequence is TGTGCCAGCAGTGACCCCTCCGGGACAGCCTGGAGCTCTGGAAACACCATATATTTT. This chain connects TRBV6-1 to TRBJ1-3; 7 positions agree with TRBD1. The CDR3 covers 19 residues. The V gene's germline CDR1 is MNHNS and CDR2 SASEGT. Losses at the gene ends were 3 bases for V and 0 bases for J; bases not matched to a gene: 14.

As to this clone: This same CDR3 is encoded by further DNA sequences in the sample. This sequence joins TRBV2 and TRBJ1-2; 9 positions agree with TRBD1. Losses at the gene ends were 6 bases for V and 5 bases for J; bases not matched to a gene: 4. Germline values: CDR1 SNHLY, CDR2 FYNNEI. This CDR3 has 13 amino acids. The CDR3 region has the DNA TGTGCCAGCAGGGACAGGGGACTTTATGGCTACACCTTC. Its translation is CASRDRGLYGYTF. The variable domain in full, completed from reference TRBV2 and TRBJ1-2, reads EPEVTQTPSHQVTQMGQEVILRCVPISNHLYFYWYRQILGQKVEFLVSFYNNEISEKSEIFDDQFSVERPDGSNFTLKIRSTKLEDSAMYFCASRDRGLYGYTFGSGTRLTVV.

This chain joins TRBV5-4 and TRBJ2-7; either TRBD1 or TRBD2 may fit D (5 bases each). The CDR3 covers 14 residues. From germline, CDR1 is SGHNT and CDR2 YYREEE (reference sequence). Trimming shortened V by 3 bases and J by 1 base, and 11 bases separated the two germline ends. For the CDR3, the DNA is TGTGCCAGCAGCTACCCAGGGAGTTCCTACGAGCAGTACTTC. Protein product: CASSYPGSSYEQYF.

On this clone itself: The same CDR3 can be traced to other DNA sequences in this sample. CDR3 bases: TGTGCCAGCAGTTTGACAGTCATGAACACTGAAGCTTTCTTT. Protein product: CASSLTVMNTEAFF. V and J are TRBV28 and TRBJ1-1; D may be TRBD1 (5 bases). Between the trimmed V and J ends, which lost 3 bases and 0 bases, there was a span of 8 bases. The CDR3 is 14 residues long. Looked up from germline, CDR1 is MDHEN and CDR2 is SYDVKM.

The rearrangement joins TRBV10-1 to TRBJ2-3; 7 nucleotides agree with TRBD1. The ends lost 3 bases at V and 2 bases at J; junction bases unmatched: 5. This CDR3 is built from 15 residues. CDR1 is WNHNN and CDR2 is SYGVQD in the germline V gene (reference sequence). This CDR3 is CASSDRTGITDTQYF. The CDR3 DNA is TGCGCCAGCAGTGACCGGACAGGAATCACAGATACGCAGTATTTT.

This chain uses TRBV7-9 with TRBJ2-7; tentative D call: TRBD2 (7 bases). Germline lookup yields CDR1 SEHNR and CDR2 FQNEAQ (reference sequence). The CDR3 runs 12 residues. V lost 4 bases and J lost 6, with 10 bases in between. CDR3 amino acids: CASSSRGGEQYF. DNA for the CDR3: TGTGCCAGCAGCTCAAGGGGGGGCGAGCAGTACTTC.